These T cell receptor beta chains were read from a single sample in a study of T cells after posttransplantation cyclophosphamide. Measured with immunoSEQ multiplex PCR; TCRdb has only the in-frame clones, and not every one. The table shows 4,000 to 4,500 clones, with about 82% occurring only once. The sequences come from PBMCs, collected after allogeneic stem cell transplant with posttransplant cyclophosphamide. The receptors come from a male patient aged 40-55 years who received an allogeneic stem cell transplant from a related donor, was CMV-positive, and had acute and chronic GVHD. Among the T cells, some may be from the graft donor. CDR3s include the opening cysteine and the closing phenylalanine or tryptophan. Each record gives: J gene, V gene, D gene, clone size, CDR3 length, CDR3 protein, CDR3 DNA. D genes are given only for firm matches. Expanded clones are given a class, and other clones once, few, many or no size at all.

j_gene: TRBJ2-6
v_gene: TRBV13
d_gene: -
abundance: -
len: 15
CDR3aa: CASSSTGYGANVLTF
CDR3nt: TGTGCCAGCAGCTCTACAGGGTACGGGGCCAACGTCCTGACTTTC

j_gene: TRBJ2-5
v_gene: TRBV6-5
d_gene: -
abundance: -
len: 15
CDR3aa: CASSSPSSLQETQYF
CDR3nt: TGTGCCAGCAGTTCTCCATCTAGCCTTCAAGAGACCCAGTACTTC

j_gene: TRBJ1-5
v_gene: TRBV6-5
d_gene: -
abundance: few
len: 14
CDR3aa: CASSLTISNQPQHF
CDR3nt: TGTGCCAGCAGTCTTACAATTAGCAATCAGCCCCAGCATTTT

j_gene: TRBJ2-7
v_gene: TRBV30
d_gene: TRBD1
abundance: -
len: 11
CDR3aa: CAWGTAYEQYF
CDR3nt: TGTGCCTGGGGGACAGCCTACGAGCAGTACTTC

j_gene: TRBJ1-1
v_gene: TRBV19
d_gene: -
abundance: -
len: 13
CDR3aa: CASSIGVWTEAFF
CDR3nt: TGTGCCAGTAGTATCGGGGTTTGGACTGAAGCTTTCTTT

j_gene: TRBJ2-7
v_gene: TRBV7-2
d_gene: -
abundance: -
len: 11
CDR3aa: CASTDGHEQYF
CDR3nt: TGTGCCAGCACCGATGGCCACGAGCAGTACTTC

j_gene: TRBJ2-1
v_gene: TRBV11-2
d_gene: -
abundance: once
len: 11
CDR3aa: CASSLVREQFF
CDR3nt: TGTGCCAGCAGCTTAGTCAGGGAGCAGTTCTTC

j_gene: TRBJ2-3
v_gene: TRBV4-1
d_gene: TRBD2
abundance: -
len: 17
CDR3aa: CASSQELAGGWTDTQYF
CDR3nt: TGCGCCAGCAGCCAAGAGTTAGCGGGAGGATGGACAGATACGCAGTATTTT

j_gene: TRBJ1-1
v_gene: TRBV28
d_gene: TRBD1
abundance: once
len: 16
CDR3aa: CASSSIRDRLNTEAFF
CDR3nt: TGTGCCAGCAGCAGTATAAGGGACAGACTGAACACTGAAGCTTTCTTT

j_gene: TRBJ2-7
v_gene: TRBV27
d_gene: TRBD2
abundance: -
len: 14
CDR3aa: CASKKASGRYEQYF
CDR3nt: TGTGCCAGCAAGAAGGCTAGCGGGAGATACGAGCAGTACTTC

j_gene: TRBJ2-7
v_gene: TRBV6-5
d_gene: TRBD2
abundance: -
len: 14
CDR3aa: CASSYREASYEQYF
CDR3nt: TGTGCCAGCAGCTACCGGGAGGCTTCCTACGAGCAGTACTTC